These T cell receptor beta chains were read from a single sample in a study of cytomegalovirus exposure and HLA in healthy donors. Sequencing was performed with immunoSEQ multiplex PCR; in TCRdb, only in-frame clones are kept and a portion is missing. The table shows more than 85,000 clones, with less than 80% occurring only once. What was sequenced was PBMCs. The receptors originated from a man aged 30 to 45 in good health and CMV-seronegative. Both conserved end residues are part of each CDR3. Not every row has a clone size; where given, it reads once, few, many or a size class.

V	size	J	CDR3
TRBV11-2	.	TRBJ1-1	CASSPGQSNTEAFF
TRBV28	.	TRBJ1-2	CASSSRQGLAYGYTF
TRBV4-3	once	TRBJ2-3	CASSQAGTGLADTQYF
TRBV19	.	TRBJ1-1	CASSIYGRGHTEAFF
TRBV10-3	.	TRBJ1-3	CAISPGSSGNTIYF
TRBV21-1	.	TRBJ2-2	CASSAGQSTGELFF
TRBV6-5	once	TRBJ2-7	CASSSLRAGREQYF
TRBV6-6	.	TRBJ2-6	CASSSQGANVLTF
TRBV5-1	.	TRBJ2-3	CASSSQGAPDTQYF
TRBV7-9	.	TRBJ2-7	CASSLEYGALRSYEQYF
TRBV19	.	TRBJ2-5	CASSKTGFGETQYF
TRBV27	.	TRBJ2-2	CASSHHLRDNGELFF
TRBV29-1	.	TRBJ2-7	CSARQSFLSYEQYF
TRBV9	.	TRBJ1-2	CASSVSDRAVGYTF
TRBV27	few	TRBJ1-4	CASSSSTGSGWEKLFF
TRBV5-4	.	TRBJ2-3	CASSLDPQSSTDTQYF
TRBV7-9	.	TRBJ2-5	CASSLVVETQYF
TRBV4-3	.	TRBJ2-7	CASSLVGQGHEQYF
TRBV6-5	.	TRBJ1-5	CASSSGQLNQPQHF
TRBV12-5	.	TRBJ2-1	CASGRTSEGPLEQFF
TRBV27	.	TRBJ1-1	CASTPGGASGPEAFF
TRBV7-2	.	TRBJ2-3	CASSPQLTSGFSDTQYF
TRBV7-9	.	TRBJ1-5	CASSGTGENQPQHF
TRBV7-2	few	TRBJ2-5	CASSPAGAWETQYF
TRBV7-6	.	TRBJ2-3	CASSLAVTSGGSTDTQYF
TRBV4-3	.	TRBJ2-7	CASSQNSGGPYEQYF
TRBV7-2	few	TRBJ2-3	CASSYGTGGADTQYF
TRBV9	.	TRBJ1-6	CASSVDREVTGGSPLHF
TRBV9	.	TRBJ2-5	CASSSNQGTGRETQYF
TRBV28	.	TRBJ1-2	CASTPGQGAYGYTF
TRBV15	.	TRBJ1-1	CATTPTGGRLNTEAFF
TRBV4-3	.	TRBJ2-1	CASSQVMDRDNEQFF
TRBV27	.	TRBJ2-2	CASSLGLAGGPGELFF
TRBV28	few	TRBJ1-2	CASRKIRTGSTANYGYTF
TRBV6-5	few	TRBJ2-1	CASSPAGWDEQFF
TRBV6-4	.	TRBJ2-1	CASSDTFEGNNEQFF
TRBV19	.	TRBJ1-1	CASSIDLRGEAFF
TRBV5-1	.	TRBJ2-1	CASSLEQGPYNEQFF
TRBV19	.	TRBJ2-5	CASSTQGARETQYF
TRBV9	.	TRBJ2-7	CASSVASGPSYEQYF
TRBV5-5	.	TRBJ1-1	CASSLGTGENTEAFF
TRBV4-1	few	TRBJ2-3	CASSQVGTRTDTQYF